This T cell receptor beta chain was sequenced in a study of PD-1 blockade in classical Hodgkin lymphoma. Whole-study findings and limits: Newly diagnosed patients were reported to exhibit reduced baseline TCR diversity relative to healthy donors.

Germline V gene sequence: CDR1 SEHNR, CDR2 FQNEAQ (reference sequence). The CDR3 loop spans 14 amino acids. V was cut by 3 bases and J by 7 bases, with 12 bases left in between. All the patients suffered relapse after autologous stem cell transplantation, and brentuximab vedotin exposure differed. Notes on this clone: What it recognizes is unknown.

Repertoires were generated with immunoSEQ multiplex PCR, while TCRdb's copy carries only in-frame clones and drops some. The data show 25,000 to 30,000 clones, roughly four fifths seen once. The input for sequencing was peripheral blood mononuclear cells (PBMCs), taken before the second cycle of nivolumab. The sequence was collected from a human donor with classical Hodgkin lymphoma. J is TRBJ2-2 and V is TRBV7-9, with a tentative D call TRBD1 (6 bases). CDR3 amino acids: CASSFGGSSGELFF. CDR3 nucleotide sequence: TGTGCCAGCAGCTTTGGGGGCTCGAGCGGGGAGCTGTTTTTT.